This T cell receptor (beta chain) came from a study of CD8 T cells in Susac syndrome. RNA was extracted with the RNeasy kit, and a quantity of 0.5 to 1 ug was reverse transcribed using random hexamers. Amplification of TCR beta CDR3 by immunoSEQ multiplex PCR spanned 54 Vbeta and 13 Jbeta. From the immunoSEQ multiplex PCR reads, TCRdb called clonotypes with MiXCR, one entry per CDR3 protein. Here the sample spans 400,000 to 550,000 distinct CDR3 sequences, around 85% being singletons. Germline V gives CDR1 GTSNPN, CDR2 SVGIG (reference sequence). The V and J ends lost 7 bases and 7 bases respectively, with 17 bases between them. The CDR3 sequence is 14 residues long. Sequencing targeted TCR beta in T cells from blood (CD8+ and CD4+).

The chain has TRBV30 and TRBJ1-6, with D unclear. The clonotype originates from a human donor with multiple sclerosis. Sequencing used CD8+ T cells from PBMCs. CDR3 in amino acids: CAFSESTGNSPLHF. In DNA form, the CDR3 reads TGTGCCTTTTCCGAGTCCACGGGAAATTCACCCCTCCACTTT.